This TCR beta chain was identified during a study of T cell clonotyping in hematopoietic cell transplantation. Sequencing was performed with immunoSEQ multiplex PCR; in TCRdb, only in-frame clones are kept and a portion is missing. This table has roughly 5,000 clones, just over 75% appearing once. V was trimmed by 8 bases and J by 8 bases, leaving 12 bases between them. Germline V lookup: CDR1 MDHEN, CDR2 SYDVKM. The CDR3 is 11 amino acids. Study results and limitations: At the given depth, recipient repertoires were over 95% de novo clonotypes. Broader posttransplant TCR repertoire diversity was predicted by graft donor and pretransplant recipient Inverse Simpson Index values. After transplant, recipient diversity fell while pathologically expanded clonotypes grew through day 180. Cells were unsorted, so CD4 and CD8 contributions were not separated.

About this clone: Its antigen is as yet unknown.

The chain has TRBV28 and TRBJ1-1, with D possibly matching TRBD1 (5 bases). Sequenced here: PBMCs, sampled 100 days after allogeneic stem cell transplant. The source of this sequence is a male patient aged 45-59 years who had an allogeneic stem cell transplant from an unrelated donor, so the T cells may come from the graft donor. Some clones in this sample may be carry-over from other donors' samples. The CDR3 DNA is TGTGCCAGCGGGGGAGCAGGAGAAGCTTTCTTT. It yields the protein CASGGAGEAFF.